This T cell receptor beta chain was documented in a study of blood T cell repertoires in COVID-19. About the study: Italy, Spain and the United States were the sources of the convalescent and acute COVID-19 samples. The cDNA or gDNA used as material had been derived from T cells, B-cell-depleted T cells, or PBMCs.

This CDR3 comprises 16 residues. V shed 0 bases, J shed 4 bases, and the junction held 7 bases outside the gene matches. CDR1 is SGHRS and CDR2 is YFSETQ in the germline V gene. Per the authors' pipeline: Amplification of reference gene primers was used by the study to estimate nucleated cell counts. Assay: immunoSEQ multiplex PCR; the TCRdb copy retains only in-frame clones and omits some. V and J calls and clone size are copied from that table; D and trimming were computed from the DNA. Of roughly 240,000 clones listed, about 88% are singletons. This clone was seen a handful of times. The source of this sequence is a man aged 18-30 years with active or convalescent COVID-19. J is TRBJ1-2 and V is TRBV5-1; 9 bases align to TRBD1. Sequencing was performed on peripheral blood. CDR3 loop: CASSLGPRDRAYGYTF. The CDR3 bases are TGCGCCAGCAGCTTGGGGCCGCGGGACAGGGCCTATGGCTACACCTTC.